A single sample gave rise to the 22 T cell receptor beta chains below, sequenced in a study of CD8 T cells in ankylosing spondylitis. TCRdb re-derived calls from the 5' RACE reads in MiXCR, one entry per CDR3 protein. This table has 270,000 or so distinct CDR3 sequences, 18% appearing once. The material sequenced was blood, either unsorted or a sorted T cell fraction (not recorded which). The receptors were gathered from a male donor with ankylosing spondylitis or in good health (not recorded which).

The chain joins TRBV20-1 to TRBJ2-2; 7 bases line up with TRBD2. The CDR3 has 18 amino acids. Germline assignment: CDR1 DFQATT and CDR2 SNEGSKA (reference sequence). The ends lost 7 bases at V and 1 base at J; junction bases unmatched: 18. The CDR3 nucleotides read TGCAGTGTACCCCTAGCGGAACTTAGGAGCCGGAACACCGGGGAGCTGTTTTTT. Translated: CSVPLAELRSRNTGELFF.

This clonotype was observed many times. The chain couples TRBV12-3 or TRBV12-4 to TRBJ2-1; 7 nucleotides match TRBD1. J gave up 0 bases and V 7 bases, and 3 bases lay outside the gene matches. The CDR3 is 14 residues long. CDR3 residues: CASNSGGSYNEQFF. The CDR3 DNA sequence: TGTGCCAGCAATTCAGGGGGCTCCTACAATGAGCAGTTCTTC.

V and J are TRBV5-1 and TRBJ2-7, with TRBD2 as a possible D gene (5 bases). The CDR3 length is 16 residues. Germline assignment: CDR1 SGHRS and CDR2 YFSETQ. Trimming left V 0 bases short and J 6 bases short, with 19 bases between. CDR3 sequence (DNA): TGCGCCAGCAGCTTGGTATGGGAGAGCGGCCGTGGCGAGCAGTACTTC. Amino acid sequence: CASSLVWESGRGEQYF.

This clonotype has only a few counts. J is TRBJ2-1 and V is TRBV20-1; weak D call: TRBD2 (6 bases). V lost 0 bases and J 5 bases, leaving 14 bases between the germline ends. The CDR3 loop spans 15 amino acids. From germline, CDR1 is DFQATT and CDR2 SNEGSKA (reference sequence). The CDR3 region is CSARDQSGPNNEQFF. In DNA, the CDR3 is TGCAGTGCTAGAGATCAGAGCGGGCCCAACAATGAGCAGTTCTTC.

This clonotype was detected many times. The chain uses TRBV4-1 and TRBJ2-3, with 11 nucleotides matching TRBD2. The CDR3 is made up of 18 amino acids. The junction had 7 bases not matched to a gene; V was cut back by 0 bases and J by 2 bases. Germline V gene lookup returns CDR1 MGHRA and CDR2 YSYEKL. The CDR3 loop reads CASSQDKELAGATDTQYF. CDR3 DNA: TGCGCCAGCAGCCAAGATAAGGAACTAGCGGGGGCCACAGATACGCAGTATTTT.

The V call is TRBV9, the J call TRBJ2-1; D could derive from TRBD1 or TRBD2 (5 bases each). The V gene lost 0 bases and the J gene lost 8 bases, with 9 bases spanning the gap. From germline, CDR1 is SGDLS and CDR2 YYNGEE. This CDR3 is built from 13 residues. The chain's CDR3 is CASSVVGTDEQFF. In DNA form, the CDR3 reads TGTGCCAGCAGCGTAGTTGGGACGGATGAGCAGTTCTTC.

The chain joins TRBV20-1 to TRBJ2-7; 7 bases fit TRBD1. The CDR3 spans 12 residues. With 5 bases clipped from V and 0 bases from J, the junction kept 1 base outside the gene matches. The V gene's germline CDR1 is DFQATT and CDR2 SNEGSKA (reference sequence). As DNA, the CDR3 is TGCAGTGCTCCAGGGGGCTCCTACGAGCAGTACTTC. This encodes CSAPGGSYEQYF.

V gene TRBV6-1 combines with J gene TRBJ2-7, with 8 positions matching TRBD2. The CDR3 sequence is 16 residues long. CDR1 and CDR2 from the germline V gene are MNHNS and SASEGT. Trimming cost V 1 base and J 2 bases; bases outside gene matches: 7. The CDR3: CASSEEGEREPYEQYF. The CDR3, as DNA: TGTGCCAGCAGTGAAGAGGGGGAGCGGGAGCCCTACGAGCAGTACTTC.

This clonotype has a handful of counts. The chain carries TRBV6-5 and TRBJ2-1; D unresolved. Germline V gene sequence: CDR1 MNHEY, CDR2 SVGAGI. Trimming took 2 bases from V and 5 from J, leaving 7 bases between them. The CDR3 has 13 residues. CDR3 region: CASSYMSHNEQFF. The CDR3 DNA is TGTGCCAGCAGTTACATGAGTCACAATGAGCAGTTCTTC.

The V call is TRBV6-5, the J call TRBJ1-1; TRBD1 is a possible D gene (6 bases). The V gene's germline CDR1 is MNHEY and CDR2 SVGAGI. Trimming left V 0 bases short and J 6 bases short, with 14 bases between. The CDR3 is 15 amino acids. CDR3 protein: CASSYSSGGQAEAFF. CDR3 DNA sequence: TGTGCCAGCAGTTACTCGAGTGGGGGGCAGGCTGAAGCTTTCTTT.

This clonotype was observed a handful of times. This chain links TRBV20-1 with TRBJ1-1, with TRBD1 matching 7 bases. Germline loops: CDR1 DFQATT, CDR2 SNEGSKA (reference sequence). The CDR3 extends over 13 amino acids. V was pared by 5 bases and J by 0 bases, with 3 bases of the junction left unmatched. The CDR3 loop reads CSARDSLNTEAFF. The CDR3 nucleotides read TGCAGTGCTCGGGACAGCCTGAACACTGAAGCTTTCTTT.

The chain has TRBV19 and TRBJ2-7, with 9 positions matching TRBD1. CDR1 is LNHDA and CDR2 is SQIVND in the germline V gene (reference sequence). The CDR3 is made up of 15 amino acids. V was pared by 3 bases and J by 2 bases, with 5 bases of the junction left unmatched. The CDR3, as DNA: TGTGCCAGTAGTATCACCGGGACAGGGCCCTACGAGCAGTACTTC. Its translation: CASSITGTGPYEQYF.

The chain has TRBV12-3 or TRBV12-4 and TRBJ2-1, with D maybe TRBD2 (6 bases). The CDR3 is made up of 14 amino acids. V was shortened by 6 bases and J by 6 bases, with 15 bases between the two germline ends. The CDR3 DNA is TGTGCCAGCAGGGTGGGCGGGACCGCCAATGAGCAGTTCTTC. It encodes CASRVGGTANEQFF.

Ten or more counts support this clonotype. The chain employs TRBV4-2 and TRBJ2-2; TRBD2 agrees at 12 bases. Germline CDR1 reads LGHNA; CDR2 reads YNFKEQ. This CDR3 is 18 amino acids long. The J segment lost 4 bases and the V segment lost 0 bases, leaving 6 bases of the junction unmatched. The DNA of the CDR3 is TGTGCCAGCAGCCAAGAGGGGCTAGCGGGAGGGCCCACCGGGGAGCTGTTTTTT. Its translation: CASSQEGLAGGPTGELFF.

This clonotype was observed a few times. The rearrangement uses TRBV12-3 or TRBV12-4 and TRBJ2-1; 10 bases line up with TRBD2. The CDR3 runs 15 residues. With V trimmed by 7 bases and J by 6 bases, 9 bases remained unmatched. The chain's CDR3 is CASNSGTSVPNEQFF. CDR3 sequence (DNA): TGTGCCAGCAACTCCGGGACTAGCGTCCCCAATGAGCAGTTCTTC.

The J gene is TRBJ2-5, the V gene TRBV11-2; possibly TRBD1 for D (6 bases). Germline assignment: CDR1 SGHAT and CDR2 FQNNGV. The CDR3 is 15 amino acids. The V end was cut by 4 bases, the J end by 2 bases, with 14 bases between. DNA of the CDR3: TGTGCCAGCAGCTGGGGTGCAGGGGTTCAAGAGACCCAGTACTTC. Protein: CASSWGAGVQETQYF.

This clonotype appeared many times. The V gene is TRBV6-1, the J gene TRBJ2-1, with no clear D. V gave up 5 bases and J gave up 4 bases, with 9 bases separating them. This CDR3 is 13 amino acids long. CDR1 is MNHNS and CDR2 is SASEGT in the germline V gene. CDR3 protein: CASSLDAYNEQFF. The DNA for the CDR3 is TGTGCCAGCAGTCTGGACGCGTACAATGAGCAGTTCTTC.

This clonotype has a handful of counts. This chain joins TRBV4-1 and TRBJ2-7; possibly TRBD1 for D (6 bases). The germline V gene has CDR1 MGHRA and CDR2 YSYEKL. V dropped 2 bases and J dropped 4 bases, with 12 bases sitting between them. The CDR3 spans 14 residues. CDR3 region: CASSQSVTGYEQYF. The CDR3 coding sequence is TGCGCCAGCAGCCAATCGGTGACAGGATACGAGCAGTACTTC.

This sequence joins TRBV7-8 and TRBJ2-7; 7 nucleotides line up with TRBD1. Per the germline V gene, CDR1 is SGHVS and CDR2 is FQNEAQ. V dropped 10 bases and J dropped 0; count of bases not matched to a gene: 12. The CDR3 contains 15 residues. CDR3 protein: CATARTGQVSYEQYF. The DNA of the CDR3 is TGTGCCACCGCCCGGACAGGACAGGTCTCCTACGAGCAGTACTTC.

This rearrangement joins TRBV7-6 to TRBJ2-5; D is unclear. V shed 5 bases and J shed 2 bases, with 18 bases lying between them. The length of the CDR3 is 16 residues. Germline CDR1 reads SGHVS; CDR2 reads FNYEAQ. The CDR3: CASSNYPRIGQETQYF. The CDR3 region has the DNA TGTGCCAGCAGCAACTACCCCCGGATTGGGCAAGAGACCCAGTACTTC.

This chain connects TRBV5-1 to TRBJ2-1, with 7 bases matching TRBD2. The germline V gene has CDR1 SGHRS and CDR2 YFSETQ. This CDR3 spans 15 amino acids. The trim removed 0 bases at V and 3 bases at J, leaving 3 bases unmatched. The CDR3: CASSLGGGNYNEQFF. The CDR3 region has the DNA TGCGCCAGCAGCTTGGGGGGGGGTAACTACAATGAGCAGTTCTTC.

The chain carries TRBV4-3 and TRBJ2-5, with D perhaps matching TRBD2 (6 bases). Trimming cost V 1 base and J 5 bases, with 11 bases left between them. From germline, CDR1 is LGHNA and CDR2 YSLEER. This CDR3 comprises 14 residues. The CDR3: CASSQVLAWETQYF. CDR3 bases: TGCGCCAGCAGCCAAGTACTAGCCTGGGAGACCCAGTACTTC.